This T cell receptor beta chain was identified in a study of blood T cell repertoires in COVID-19. Background on the study: Acute and convalescent COVID-19 specimens originated in the United States, Italy and Spain.

The CDR3 length is 15 residues. The ends lost 3 bases at V and 9 bases at J; junction bases unmatched: 9. CDR1 SGDLS and CDR2 YYNGEE come from the germline V gene. Generated by immunoSEQ multiplex PCR, the TCRdb table keeps only in-frame clones and is missing some. Of about 250,000 clones in the sample, 85% are singletons; the top ten hold about 9.3%. The clonotype comes from a woman aged 45-59 years with acute COVID-19. The source material was PBMCs or T cells enriched from blood (not recorded which). The chain carries TRBV9 and TRBJ2-1; 10 bases line up with TRBD1. The chain's CDR3 is CASSAGGQGSSEQFF. The CDR3, as DNA: TGTGCCAGCAGCGCGGGGGGACAGGGGAGTAGTGAGCAGTTCTTC.